Below are 14 T cell receptor beta chains sequenced from a single sample in a study of blood T cell repertoires in COVID-19. Some clones are missing from TCRdb's copy, which holds only in-frame ones; the method was immunoSEQ multiplex PCR. The data show roughly 310,000 clones, with 90% seen just once and 2.5% to 3.5% held by the top ten. The sequenced sample was peripheral blood. These receptors all stem from a woman aged 30 to 39 with COVID-19, enrolled during active disease.

There are a few counts of this clone. The rearrangement joins TRBV6-6 to TRBJ2-7; D uncertain. Germline V gives CDR1 MNHNY, CDR2 SVGAGI (reference sequence). The CDR3 is made up of 11 amino acids. The V end was cut by 6 bases, the J end by 7 bases, with 10 bases between. The CDR3 spells CASRFGEEQYF. The CDR3 coding sequence is TGTGCCAGCAGGTTCGGAGAAGAGCAGTACTTC.

The chain employs TRBV7-8 and TRBJ1-6; 9 bases align to TRBD1. The V segment lost 2 bases and the J segment 7 bases; nucleotides outside the gene matches: 3. The length of the CDR3 is 15 residues. Germline assignment: CDR1 SGHVS and CDR2 FQNEAQ. CDR3 bases: TGTGCCAGCAGCTTATGGGACAGGGAGAATTCACCCCTCCACTTT. Translated: CASSLWDRENSPLHF.

This clone appeared once. This sample includes further DNA sequences coding for the same CDR3. The chain uses TRBV28 and TRBJ1-1; D unresolved. The V end was cut by 4 bases, the J end by 3 bases, with 3 bases between. The CDR3 is made up of 11 amino acids. Germline V lookup: CDR1 MDHEN, CDR2 SYDVKM. This chain's CDR3 is CASSSDTEAFF. CDR3 DNA: TGTGCCAGCAGTTCCGACACTGAAGCTTTCTTT. The variable domain in full, completed from reference TRBV28 and TRBJ1-1, reads DVKVTQSSRYLVKRTGEKVFLECVQDMDHENMFWYRQDPGLGLRLIYFSYDVKMKEKGDIPEGYSVSREKKERFSLILESASTNQTSMYLCASSSDTEAFFGQGTRLTVV.

DNA for the CDR3: TGTGCCAGCAGTGTCAGGACAGGGAATAATTCACCCCTCCACTTT. It encodes CASSVRTGNNSPLHF. J is TRBJ1-6 and V is TRBV2; 8 bases fit TRBD1. V gave up 4 bases and J gave up 5 bases; unmatched junction bases: 4. This CDR3 is built from 15 residues. CDR1 SNHLY and CDR2 FYNNEI come from the germline V gene. The complete variable domain, with remaining parts taken from reference TRBV2 and TRBJ1-6, reads EPEVTQTPSHQVTQMGQEVILRCVPISNHLYFYWYRQILGQKVEFLVSFYNNEISEKSEIFDDQFSVERPDGSNFTLKIRSTKLEDSAMYFCASSVRTGNNSPLHFGNGTRLTVT.

This chain joins TRBV7-2 and TRBJ1-3, with unresolved D. CDR1 is SGHTA, CDR2 FQGNSA, per germline. The CDR3 loop spans 15 amino acids. The germline V and J ends were trimmed by 0 bases and 1 base, with 7 bases remaining between them. DNA for the CDR3: TGTGCCAGCAGCTTAGCGATCAGTTCTGGAAACACCATATATTTT. This sequence encodes CASSLAISSGNTIYF.

The rearrangement links TRBV5-1 to TRBJ2-1, with 13 bases matching TRBD2. This CDR3 comprises 19 residues. The V and J ends lost 0 bases and 0 bases, in that order; junction bases with no gene match: 6. Germline assignment: CDR1 SGHRS and CDR2 YFSETQ. CDR3 region: CASSLAWGLAGSSYNEQFF. For the CDR3, the DNA is TGCGCCAGCAGCTTGGCCTGGGGACTAGCGGGAAGCTCCTACAATGAGCAGTTCTTC.

The chain has TRBV5-1 and TRBJ2-1; the D gene is possibly TRBD1 (6 bases). Germline CDR1 reads SGHRS; CDR2 reads YFSETQ. V lost 0 bases and J lost 5, with 15 bases in between. The CDR3 length is 16 residues. The DNA of the CDR3 is TGCGCCAGCAGCTTGGCCCAGGGGCCCCCAAACAATGAGCAGTTCTTC. This translates into CASSLAQGPPNNEQFF.

The gene calls are TRBV2 and TRBJ1-5; 8 bases align to TRBD1. V shed 3 bases, J shed 3 bases, and the junction held 7 bases outside the gene matches. Looked up from germline, CDR1 is SNHLY and CDR2 is FYNNEI. The CDR3 is 16 amino acids. CDR3 region: CASSDPTGANNQPQHF. DNA of the CDR3: TGTGCCAGCAGTGACCCGACAGGGGCGAACAATCAGCCCCAGCATTTT.

About this clone: Sequence at one end of the junction differs from germline and may be a read error. This rearrangement joins TRBV2 to TRBJ1-1; 9 bases agree with TRBD1. The CDR3 has 15 residues. Germline V CDR1 and CDR2: SNHLY, FYNNEI. In DNA, the CDR3 is TGTGCCAGCATTGAATCACAGGGGGCGAGGACTGAAGCTTTCTTT. Translating it yields CASIESQGARTEAFF.

The chain recombines TRBV11-1 with TRBJ2-1; D is unclear. The CDR3 loop spans 15 amino acids. Germline CDR1 reads SGHAT; CDR2 reads FQDESV (reference sequence). Trimming left V 2 bases short and J 2 bases short, with 10 bases between. CDR3 residues: CASSLIAAPYNEQFF. Here the CDR3 DNA reads TGTGCCAGCAGCTTAATTGCGGCCCCCTACAATGAGCAGTTCTTC.

The chain joins TRBV20-1 to TRBJ2-3, with unresolved D. V was trimmed by 2 bases and J by 4 bases, leaving 4 bases between them. CDR3 length equals 11 residues. Germline CDR1 and CDR2: DFQATT and SNEGSKA (reference sequence). The CDR3 DNA reads as TGCAGTGCTAGACCTCCAGATACGCAGTATTTT. Translating it yields CSARPPDTQYF.

The rearrangement links TRBV14 to TRBJ2-3; no clear D. Germline V gene lookup returns CDR1 SGHDN and CDR2 FVKESK. Trimming pared 0 bases from V and 2 bases from J, leaving 9 bases between. The CDR3 has 15 amino acids. The CDR3 here is CASSQEARFTDTQYF. The CDR3 DNA reads TGTGCCAGCAGCCAAGAGGCGCGGTTCACAGATACGCAGTATTTT.

This chain joins TRBV5-6 and TRBJ1-6; the D gene is possibly TRBD1 (6 bases). The CDR3 extends over 15 amino acids. The germline V gene encodes CDR1 SGHDT and CDR2 YYEEEE. Trimming took 4 bases from V and 6 from J, leaving 14 bases between them. The CDR3 loop is CASSTGQPFNSPLHF. CDR3 DNA sequence: TGTGCCAGCAGCACCGGACAGCCTTTTAATTCACCCCTCCACTTT.

V gene TRBV27 combines with J gene TRBJ2-1; TRBD1 aligns across 7 bases. V shed 5 bases, J shed 3 bases, and the junction held 4 bases outside the gene matches. Germline CDR1 and CDR2: MNHEY and SMNVEV (reference sequence). This CDR3 is built from 14 residues. CDR3 sequence reads: CASSVGTDYNEQFF. The DNA for the CDR3 is TGTGCCAGCAGTGTCGGGACAGACTACAATGAGCAGTTCTTC.